Below, 5 T cell receptor beta chains from the same sample are listed, as sequenced in a study of shared clonotypes between healthy human individuals. Sequenced by immunoSEQ multiplex PCR; TCRdb stores in-frame clones only, minus some. In the table there are under 2.5 million clones, 80% to 95% of which are singletons. Sequenced input: naive CD4+ T cells from PBMCs. The subset is: CD45RA+ positively selected. The receptor source for this set is a young man in good health. Some clones in this sample may be carry-over from other donors' samples.

The gene calls are TRBV7-8 and TRBJ2-3; D perhaps matches TRBD2 (5 bases). The CDR3 has 14 amino acids. Germline assignment: CDR1 SGHVS and CDR2 FQNEAQ. V lost 5 bases and J 3 bases, leaving 12 bases between the germline ends. CDR3 region: CASSKGGVTDTQYF. CDR3 nucleotide sequence: TGTGCCAGCAGCAAAGGAGGTGTTACAGATACGCAGTATTTT.

The rearrangement links TRBV28 to TRBJ2-2; 10 nucleotides line up with TRBD2. The length of the CDR3 is 16 residues. Germline CDR1 is MDHEN and CDR2 is SYDVKM. J gave up 6 bases and V 5 bases, and 9 bases lay outside the gene matches. The CDR3 protein is CASSPTGTSVSGELFF. The DNA of the CDR3 is TGTGCCAGCAGTCCCACCGGGACTAGCGTCTCCGGGGAGCTGTTTTTT. The full variable domain, in which reference TRBV28 and TRBJ2-2 provide the parts outside the CDR3, is DVKVTQSSRYLVKRTGEKVFLECVQDMDHENMFWYRQDPGLGLRLIYFSYDVKMKEKGDIPEGYSVSREKKERFSLILESASTNQTSMYLCASSPTGTSVSGELFFGEGSRLTVL.

Of note for this clone: Germline is not matched at one junction end, which may reflect a read error. The gene calls are TRBV11-2 and TRBJ2-7; the D is unclear. CDR3 length: 11 amino acids. Germline-derived CDR1 and CDR2 are SGHAT and FQNNGV. CDR3 in DNA: TGTGCCAGCAGCTTTCGACACTTCTCGAACTTC. Its translation: CASSFRHFSNF.

This clone was seen once. The rearrangement joins TRBV18 to TRBJ1-5; a weak D match, TRBD1 (5 bases). The CDR3 consists of 17 residues. Germline-derived CDR1 and CDR2 are KGHSH and LQKENI. Trimming left V 1 base short and J 1 base short, with 14 bases between. The CDR3 here is CASSPRAGIDSNQPQHF. Written as DNA, the CDR3 is TGTGCCAGCTCACCACGGGCAGGGATAGACAGCAATCAGCCCCAGCATTTT.

The genes are TRBV7-9 and TRBJ2-3; 9 positions agree with TRBD1. The V gene end was trimmed by 4 bases and the J gene end by 3 bases; junction bases not matched to a gene: 14. Germline-derived CDR1 and CDR2 are SEHNR and FQNEAQ (reference sequence). CDR3 length: 18 amino acids. The CDR3 protein is CASSSRRTGDMRTDTQYF. As DNA, the CDR3 is TGTGCCAGCAGCTCCCGCCGGACAGGGGATATGAGGACAGATACGCAGTATTTT. The whole variable domain, filled in from reference TRBV7-9 and TRBJ2-3, reads DTGVSQNPRHKITKRGQNVTFRCDPISEHNRLYWYRQTLGQGPEFLTYFQNEAQLEKSRLLSDRFSAERPKGSFSTLEIQRTEQGDSAMYLCASSSRRTGDMRTDTQYFGPGTRLTVL.